This T cell receptor beta chain stems from a study of blood T cell repertoires in COVID-19 (dated by TCRdb to 2020 to 2021). As for the study more broadly: The collaborator samples originated in the United States, Italy and Spain and spanned the acute and convalescent phases of COVID-19. The prospective study material was composed of cDNA or gDNA derived from T cells, B-cell-depleted T cells, or PBMCs. The repertoires were made available in a free public database intended to serve as a resource for research on the immune response to SARS-CoV-2. Deeply sampled blood TCRbeta repertoires from subjects exposed to, actively infected with, or recovered from COVID-19 were included in the dataset. The sample metadata nearly always contained a de-identified subject ID, COVID-19 status, age in years and sex. The samples were drawn from two sources: the first 160 participants of the ongoing ImmuneRACE study, and about 1,300 subjects contributed by 6 global collaborators. HLA class I and class II types, where available, came from metadata supplied by the sample provider rather than from assay-based typing.

Overall results and qualifications from the work: The quantity of clinical and demographic metadata differed by source and by participant and was supplied without curation.

V and J are truncated by 1 base and 2 bases respectively, leaving an intervening sequence of 14 bases. Via the germline V gene, CDR1 is KGHSH and CDR2 LQKENI. The CDR3 measures 17 amino acids from cysteine to phenylalanine. CDR3 DNA only is kept here, 51 bases in frame from base 1. The collaborating institutions used their own protocols to collect whole blood in K2EDTA tubes. For TCRbeta analysis, collaborator samples were shipped as frozen whole blood, as isolated PBMCs, or as DNA extracted from either sample type. TCRbeta CDR3 regions were amplified from genomic DNA using the immunoSEQ Assay, a bias-controlled multiplex PCR. As for how the authors treated the data: The number of nucleated cells in each sample was estimated by amplification of reference gene primers within the assay. To quantify the absolute abundance of each unique TCRbeta CDR3 rearrangement, sequence reads were collapsed and filtered. For each sample, productive Simpson clonality was calculated as the square root of Simpson's diversity index over productive rearrangements. Sourced from immuneACCESS, this table was stored by TCRdb with only in-frame sequences that have V and J called. A share of the clones is absent; for the studies checked, an unresolved V gene accounts for under half, and the remainder has no known explanation. D and trimming come from the DNA, and the V and J calls and clone size come from that table. Counted in this sample were about 82,000 clones; over 70% of them appeared once. The ten largest make up approximately 17% of the sample.

For this clone: No antigen is known for it. Base qualities are not provided; no much larger clone lies one nucleotide away.

The TCR comes from a woman aged 55-75 years with acute or convalescent COVID-19. Sequencing input: peripheral blood. The sequence joins TRBV18 to TRBJ2-2, with TRBD1 perhaps the D gene, on 6 matching bases. The nucleotide sequence reads as follows: TGTGCCAGCTCACCACTACCGAGGGGGATTAACACCGGGGAGCTGTTTTTT. Its translation reads: CASSPLPRGINTGELFF.